The 24 T cell receptor beta chains below were found in one sample sequenced in a study of beta chain features in type 1 diabetes. No antigen has been assigned to these receptors. The entirety of the isolated RNA underwent reverse transcription, so expressed TCRB transcripts were sequenced. Only in-frame clones appear in the TCRdb table, and some are missing; sequencing was by immunoSEQ multiplex PCR. The sample yields fewer than 400,000 clones, around 9% seen once. Study results and caveats: For Type 1 diabetes patients, all four CD4+ subsets carried TCRB CDR3s that were moderately but significantly shorter.

What was sequenced was central memory CD4+ T cells from blood. Receptor source: a man younger than 40 with type 1 diabetes.

The table lists this clone with a few counts. The chain employs TRBV7-9 and TRBJ2-3; D is unresolved. The CDR3 consists of 11 residues. Germline CDR1 and CDR2: SEHNR and FQNEAQ (reference sequence). Trimming pared 8 bases from V and 7 bases from J, leaving 10 bases between. The CDR3 region is CASGATNTQYF. CDR3 in DNA: TGTGCCAGCGGAGCTACGAATACGCAGTATTTT. Full variable domain (rest looked up from reference TRBV7-9 and TRBJ2-3): DTGVSQNPRHKITKRGQNVTFRCDPISEHNRLYWYRQTLGQGPEFLTYFQNEAQLEKSRLLSDRFSAERPKGSFSTLEIQRTEQGDSAMYLCASGATNTQYFGPGTRLTVL.

This clone has more than one count but fewer than ten. CDR3 sequence: CSASLEYGYTF. DNA of the CDR3: TGCAGTGCTAGTCTCGAGTATGGCTACACCTTC. This rearrangement joins TRBV20-1 to TRBJ1-2; D uncertain. Between the trimmed V and J ends, which lost 3 bases and 5 bases, there was a span of 7 bases. In germline, CDR1 is DFQATT, CDR2 SNEGSKA (reference sequence). The CDR3 covers 11 residues.

The chain combines TRBV7-2 with TRBJ2-1, with 13 nucleotides matching TRBD2. J was trimmed by 6 bases and V by 5 bases; bases with no gene match: 7. CDR1 is SGHTA and CDR2 is FQGNSA in the germline V gene. This CDR3 spans 16 amino acids. The CDR3 spells CASSTQLAGGVNEQFF. DNA for the CDR3: TGTGCCAGCAGCACCCAACTAGCGGGGGGGGTCAATGAGCAGTTCTTC.

Worth noting for this clone: A single base separates this from a much larger clone, so it may be a read error. The chain uses TRBV21-1 and TRBJ2-7; TRBD2 is the table's D call, not checked against the DNA. TRBV21-1 is recorded as a pseudogene. The CDR3 loop spans 12 amino acids. The CDR3 spells CASSESSYEQYF. The CDR3 nucleotides are TGTGCCAGCAGCGAGAGCTCCTACGAGCAGTACTTC.

This clone showed up just a few times. The gene calls are TRBV12-1 and TRBJ2-3; the table gives TRBD2 as D, unverified against the DNA. TRBV12-1 is annotated as a pseudogene. The CDR3 loop spans 17 amino acids. CDR3 in DNA: TGTGCCAGCAGCTGGGGATTTGCGGGACTTATCACAGATACGCAGTATTTT. Translation gives CASSWGFAGLITDTQYF.

This clone was found a few times. This chain's CDR3 is CASSVGLLAEQFF. The CDR3 nucleotides read TGTGCCAGCAGCGTAGGGTTGCTGGCTGAGCAGTTCTTC. The V and J genes are TRBV9 and TRBJ2-1, with no clear D. The germline V gene encodes CDR1 SGDLS and CDR2 YYNGEE. V lost 0 bases and J 9 bases, leaving 10 bases between the germline ends. CDR3 length: 13 amino acids.

This clone occurred many times. The chain uses TRBV5-4 and TRBJ2-3, with TRBD2 matching over 10 bases. Losses at the gene ends were 1 base for V and 5 bases for J; bases not matched to a gene: 10. The CDR3 is 17 residues long. Germline CDR1 is SGHNT and CDR2 is YYREEE (reference sequence). The DNA for the CDR3 is TGTGCCAGCAGCTTGCTTCAGCGGGGGGGCCAAGAAGATACGCAGTATTTT. Amino acids: CASSLLQRGGQEDTQYF.

This clone appeared many times. The chain carries TRBV5-4 and TRBJ2-5; 7 bases are shared with TRBD2. The CDR3 contains 17 residues. Trimming at V came to 4 bases and at J to 2 bases, leaving 14 bases not matched to a gene. From germline, CDR1 is SGHNT and CDR2 YYREEE (reference sequence). The CDR3 here is CASSGGMAGAGQETQYF. Written as DNA, the CDR3 is TGTGCCAGCAGCGGAGGCATGGCAGGAGCGGGACAAGAGACCCAGTACTTC. The full variable domain, in which reference TRBV5-4 and TRBJ2-5 provide the parts outside the CDR3, is ETGVTQSPTHLIKTRGQQVTLRCSSQSGHNTVSWYQQALGQGPQFIFQYYREEENGRGNFPPRFSGLQFPNYSSELNVNALELDDSALYLCASSGGMAGAGQETQYFGPGTRLLVL.

The chain combines TRBV15 with TRBJ2-7; unclear D gene. CDR1 is LNHNV and CDR2 is YYDKDF in the germline V gene (reference sequence). Trimming removed 4 bases at V and 3 bases at J, with 10 bases between. The CDR3 has 13 residues. Here the CDR3 DNA reads TGTGCCACCAGCAAAGGGATTAGCTACGAGCAGTACTTC. The encoded protein is CATSKGISYEQYF. The variable domain in full, completed from reference TRBV15 and TRBJ2-7, reads DAMVIQNPRYQVTQFGKPVTLSCSQTLNHNVMYWYQQKSSQAPKLLFHYYDKDFNNEADTPDNFQSRRPNTSFCFLDIRSPGLGDTAMYLCATSKGISYEQYFGPGTRLTVT.

The chain is built from TRBV5-4 and TRBJ2-7; D possibly matches TRBD1 or TRBD2 (6 bases each). Trimming stripped 0 bases from V and 6 bases from J, with 10 bases between. The germline V gene encodes CDR1 SGHNT and CDR2 YYREEE (reference sequence). CDR3 size: 13 residues. CDR3 region: CASSLEGGTEQYF. The CDR3 DNA follows: TGTGCCAGCAGCTTGGAGGGGGGAACCGAGCAGTACTTC.

This clone has only a few counts. The rearrangement joins TRBV27 to TRBJ1-1; no firm D call. Per germline, CDR1 MNHEY and CDR2 SMNVEV (reference sequence). Trimming removed 1 base from V and 8 bases from J, with 14 bases in between. The CDR3 runs to 14 residues. In DNA form, the CDR3 reads TGTGCCAGCAGTTTATTATCACGGGCCGGGGAAGCTTTCTTT. It encodes CASSLLSRAGEAFF.

This clone was picked up a small number of times. V gene TRBV7-2 combines with J gene TRBJ1-1, with D unresolved. V dropped 1 base and J dropped 1 base, with 10 bases sitting between them. The germline V gene encodes CDR1 SGHTA and CDR2 FQGNSA. This CDR3 comprises 15 residues. The CDR3 DNA sequence: TGTGCCAGCAGCTTAGTCGGCAGGTCGAACACTGAAGCTTTCTTT. It yields the protein CASSLVGRSNTEAFF.

The genes are TRBV15 and TRBJ1-1, with D possibly being TRBD1 (6 bases). The V and J ends lost 1 base and 5 bases respectively, with 11 bases between them. Germline CDR1 is LNHNV and CDR2 is YYDKDF (reference sequence). The CDR3 consists of 14 residues. The CDR3 DNA follows: TGTGCCACCAGCAGAGTGGACAGCGGAACTGAAGCTTTCTTT. Amino acids: CATSRVDSGTEAFF.

The chain uses TRBV15 and TRBJ2-4; 9 nucleotides match TRBD2. V lost 0 bases and J lost 3; bases outside the gene matches: 9. The CDR3 is 18 amino acids. Germline V gene data show CDR1 as LNHNV and CDR2 as YYDKDF (reference sequence). The CDR3 bases are TGTGCCACCAGCAGAGACCGGGGACTAGCCGGGTACAAAAACATTCAGTACTTC. It codes for CATSRDRGLAGYKNIQYF. Full variable domain (missing parts from reference TRBV15 and TRBJ2-4): DAMVIQNPRYQVTQFGKPVTLSCSQTLNHNVMYWYQQKSSQAPKLLFHYYDKDFNNEADTPDNFQSRRPNTSFCFLDIRSPGLGDTAMYLCATSRDRGLAGYKNIQYFGAGTRLSVL.

This clone has only a few counts. The rearrangement links TRBV14 to TRBJ2-2; 7 nucleotides agree with TRBD2. There are 15 residues in the CDR3. Germline trimming cut 1 base from V and 5 bases from J; bases unmatched to any gene: 4. Germline V gene lookup returns CDR1 SGHDN and CDR2 FVKESK. CDR3 sequence: CASSQGGTKTGELFF. CDR3 DNA sequence: TGTGCCAGCAGCCAAGGGGGGACTAAGACCGGGGAGCTGTTTTTT.

The chain carries TRBV7-2 and TRBJ2-3; D call uncertain. This CDR3 has 15 residues. Trimming cost V 2 bases and J 3 bases, with 12 bases left between them. Per germline, CDR1 SGHTA and CDR2 FQGNSA. CDR3 in DNA: TGTGCCAGCAGCTTAAACTGGGCTCTGACAGATACGCAGTATTTT. Protein sequence: CASSLNWALTDTQYF.

Only a few counts were recorded for this clone. V and J are TRBV19 and TRBJ1-1; D perhaps matches TRBD1 (6 bases). Trimming cost V 5 bases and J 1 base, with 14 bases left between them. The CDR3 loop spans 15 amino acids. The germline CDR1 and CDR2 sequences are LNHDA and SQIVND (reference sequence). This CDR3 reads CASSAKEGGNTEAFF. In nucleotides, the CDR3 is TGTGCCAGTAGTGCAAAGGAGGGGGGGAACACTGAAGCTTTCTTT.

This clone was found a few times. The rearrangement uses TRBV5-6 and TRBJ2-7; no reliable D call. The CDR3 loop spans 13 amino acids. CDR1 SGHDT and CDR2 YYEEEE come from the germline V gene. Trimming removed 2 bases from V and 1 base from J, with 7 bases in between. This CDR3 reads CASSFGRSYEQYF. Written as DNA, the CDR3 is TGTGCCAGCAGCTTTGGACGGTCCTACGAGCAGTACTTC.

V usage is TRBV5-1 and J usage is TRBJ2-5, with D possibly TRBD1 on 6 matching bases. The germline CDR1 and CDR2 sequences are SGHRS and YFSETQ. The V and J ends lost 0 bases and 5 bases respectively, with 20 bases between them. This CDR3 is 17 amino acids long. CDR3: CASSLGGQGPTSETQYF. Written as DNA, the CDR3 is TGCGCCAGCAGCTTGGGCGGCCAGGGGCCCACTAGTGAGACCCAGTACTTC.

This clone was observed a few times. V is TRBV6-1 and J is TRBJ1-2, with no clear D. The CDR3 is 11 amino acids. CDR1 is MNHNS, CDR2 SASEGT, per germline. The V and J ends lost 6 bases and 2 bases respectively, with 4 bases between them. The CDR3 loop reads CASSPNYGYTF. The CDR3 nucleotides are TGTGCCAGCAGCCCGAACTATGGCTACACCTTC.

This clone has a handful of counts. The rearrangement uses TRBV29-1 and TRBJ2-3; 7 bases map to TRBD1. With 5 bases clipped from V and 4 bases from J, the junction kept 12 bases outside the gene matches. The CDR3 consists of 15 residues. The germline gives CDR1 SQVTM, CDR2 ANQGSEA. The CDR3, as DNA: TGCAGCGTTCCAGACAGGGCCGTCGGGGCAGATACGCAGTATTTT. This translates into CSVPDRAVGADTQYF.

This clone came up a few times. V usage is TRBV6-1 and J usage is TRBJ2-3; no clear D gene. There are 16 residues in the CDR3. The V gene's germline CDR1 is MNHNS and CDR2 SASEGT. Deletions cut 3 bases from V and 1 base from J, with 14 bases between. The DNA for the CDR3 is TGTGCCAGCAGTGACGTGAGGAAAACGGGCACAGATACGCAGTATTTT. Protein sequence: CASSDVRKTGTDTQYF.

This clone came up a few times. The chain employs TRBV19 and TRBJ2-5; possible D gene TRBD2, 6 bases. V lost 3 bases, J lost 7 bases, and 15 bases lay in between. Looked up from germline, CDR1 is LNHDA and CDR2 is SQIVND (reference sequence). The CDR3 runs to 14 residues. This chain's CDR3 is CASSIQGGEGTQYF. The CDR3 DNA reads TGTGCCAGTAGTATTCAGGGCGGGGAAGGGACCCAGTACTTC.

The chain has TRBV27 and TRBJ2-5; perhaps D is TRBD1 or TRBD2 (6 bases each). There are 14 residues in the CDR3. The ends were cut back, 2 bases at V and 5 bases at J, with 12 bases in the middle. Germline CDR1 reads MNHEY; CDR2 reads SMNVEV (reference sequence). The CDR3 DNA reads TGTGCCAGCAGTTTAGGGGGGCGATTGGAGACCCAGTACTTC. Protein: CASSLGGRLETQYF.